The 17 T cell receptor beta chains in this list originate from one sample, sequenced in a study of beta chain features in type 1 diabetes. Expressed TCRB transcripts were sequenced, since all the RNA that had been isolated was reverse transcribed. Sequencing used immunoSEQ multiplex PCR; TCRdb keeps in-frame clones, though not all of them. Of 140,000 to 150,000 clones in the sample, around 51% were seen once. The sequenced material came from Tregs from blood. The receptors were sampled from a man aged 18 to 29 in good health.

This clone came up a few times. The V and J genes are TRBV7-9 and TRBJ1-1; D uncertain. The CDR3 consists of 13 residues. Trimming pared 3 bases from V and 0 bases from J, leaving 5 bases between. CDR1 is SEHNR and CDR2 is FQNEAQ in the germline V gene (reference sequence). The CDR3 nucleotides are TGTGCCAGCAGCTTCAGCGTGAACACTGAAGCTTTCTTT. This translates into CASSFSVNTEAFF. The whole variable domain, filled in from reference TRBV7-9 and TRBJ1-1, reads DTGVSQNPRHKITKRGQNVTFRCDPISEHNRLYWYRQTLGQGPEFLTYFQNEAQLEKSRLLSDRFSAERPKGSFSTLEIQRTEQGDSAMYLCASSFSVNTEAFFGQGTRLTVV.

This clone was counted once. The gene calls are TRBV28 and TRBJ2-4; the match to TRBD1 covers 7 bases. After removal of 5 bases from V and 5 bases from J, the junction contained 9 bases not matched to a gene. This CDR3 is 15 amino acids long. Germline V gene data show CDR1 as MDHEN and CDR2 as SYDVKM. DNA of the CDR3: TGTGCCAGCAGTATATATACAGGGGCGGAAAACATTCAGTACTTC. Protein product: CASSIYTGAENIQYF.

This clone was seen only a few times. This chain connects TRBV5-4 to TRBJ2-7; the match to TRBD2 covers 7 bases. Germline V gene data show CDR1 as SGHNT and CDR2 as YYREEE (reference sequence). The CDR3 sequence is 17 residues long. V gave up 4 bases and J gave up 0 bases; unmatched junction bases: 13. The CDR3 spells CASSPLGSGRYSYEQYF. The CDR3 DNA reads as TGTGCCAGCAGCCCCCTGGGGTCCGGGAGGTACTCCTACGAGCAGTACTTC.

Only a few counts were recorded for this clone. The chain links TRBV5-1 to TRBJ1-4, with D uncertain. This CDR3 is 13 amino acids long. V shed 7 bases and J shed 8 bases, with 15 bases lying between them. The V gene's germline CDR1 is SGHRS and CDR2 YFSETQ. In nucleotides, the CDR3 is TGCGCCAGCCGAGGGCAGGCGAGAGAAAAACTGTTTTTT. Amino acid sequence: CASRGQAREKLFF.

This clone was counted between two and nine times. The chain combines TRBV30 with TRBJ1-2, with TRBD1 matching 7 bases. V lost 2 bases and J lost 8; bases outside the gene matches: 8. Germline CDR1 GTSNPN, CDR2 SVGIG (reference sequence). This CDR3 has 13 residues. The CDR3 DNA follows: TGTGCCTGGAGTATACGAAGGGGGCGCGGCTACACCTTC. This translates into CAWSIRRGRGYTF.

The chain employs TRBV10-3 and TRBJ2-2; the D is unclear. CDR1 and CDR2 (germline): ENHRY, SYGVKD. Trimming cost V 4 bases and J 0 bases, with 12 bases left between them. The CDR3 is 16 residues long. This chain's CDR3 is CAISGWALTNTGELFF. CDR3 DNA: TGTGCCATCAGTGGTTGGGCGCTAACGAACACCGGGGAGCTGTTTTTT.

The chain uses TRBV2 and TRBJ2-3; 9 bases align to TRBD2. J gave up 5 bases and V 8 bases, and 14 bases lay outside the gene matches. The germline CDR1 and CDR2 sequences are SNHLY and FYNNEI. The CDR3 loop spans 16 amino acids. The DNA of the CDR3 is TGTGCCAGCTCCGTAGCGCGGGGGGGAGGGGGAGATACGCAGTATTTT. Protein: CASSVARGGGGDTQYF. The full variable domain, rest sourced from reference TRBV2 and TRBJ2-3, is EPEVTQTPSHQVTQMGQEVILRCVPISNHLYFYWYRQILGQKVEFLVSFYNNEISEKSEIFDDQFSVERPDGSNFTLKIRSTKLEDSAMYFCASSVARGGGGDTQYFGPGTRLTVL.

This clone has just a few counts. CDR3 coding DNA: TGTGCCAGCAGCTCCGGAGGCTACGAGCAGTACTTC. It translates to CASSSGGYEQYF. V is TRBV14 and J is TRBJ2-7; TRBD2 might be the D (5 bases). Germline CDR1 is SGHDN and CDR2 is FVKESK. Trimming cost V 5 bases and J 3 bases, with 8 bases left between them. This CDR3 is 12 amino acids long.

This clone was counted between two and nine times. The rearrangement uses TRBV9 and TRBJ1-6; weak D call: TRBD1 (5 bases). The CDR3 contains 16 residues. Germline CDR1 is SGDLS and CDR2 is YYNGEE. Trimming shortened V by 1 base and J by 9 bases, and 17 bases separated the two germline ends. The CDR3 spells CASSVSPGRQGSPLHF. As DNA, the CDR3 is TGTGCCAGCAGCGTAAGTCCGGGCCGCCAGGGTTCACCCCTCCACTTT.

CDR3 loop: CASSYSLQGTYGYTF. The CDR3 DNA is TGTGCCAGCAGTTACTCCTTGCAGGGTACCTATGGCTACACCTTC. The chain combines TRBV6-6 with TRBJ1-2; a possible D gene is TRBD1 (5 bases). CDR1 and CDR2 from the germline V gene are MNHNY and SVGAGI (reference sequence). This CDR3 comprises 15 residues. V shed 0 bases and J shed 4 bases, with 12 bases lying between them.

The rearrangement links TRBV4-1 to TRBJ2-6, with D uncertain. Germline assignment: CDR1 MGHRA and CDR2 YSYEKL. Trimming removed 0 bases at V and 0 bases at J, with 6 bases between. The CDR3 sequence is 16 residues long. CDR3 sequence reads: CASSQDKYSGANVLTF. CDR3 DNA sequence: TGCGCCAGCAGCCAAGATAAATACTCTGGGGCCAACGTCCTGACTTTC.

The chain employs TRBV5-1 and TRBJ1-1, with 7 bases lining up with TRBD1. Trimming at V came to 4 bases and at J to 4 bases, leaving 4 bases not matched to a gene. Germline V gives CDR1 SGHRS, CDR2 YFSETQ. The CDR3 loop spans 13 amino acids. The CDR3 DNA reads TGCGCCAGCAGCATAGGGACAGCCACTGAAGCTTTCTTT. This sequence encodes CASSIGTATEAFF.

This chain uses TRBV5-5 with TRBJ1-2, with D possibly being TRBD1 (5 bases). Germline V gives CDR1 SGHKS, CDR2 YYEKEE (reference sequence). V dropped 4 bases and J dropped 6 bases, with 16 bases sitting between them. This CDR3 has 14 amino acids. CDR3 amino acids: CASSTRDSRNGYTF. DNA for the CDR3: TGTGCCAGCAGCACCCGGGACTCTAGGAATGGCTACACCTTC. The whole variable domain, remainder taken from reference TRBV5-5 and TRBJ1-2, is DAGVTQSPTHLIKTRGQQVTLRCSPISGHKSVSWYQQVLGQGPQFIFQYYEKEERGRGNFPDRFSARQFPNYSSELNVNALLLGDSALYLCASSTRDSRNGYTFGSGTRLTVV.

The gene calls are TRBV5-1 and TRBJ1-1, with 9 positions matching TRBD1. This CDR3 comprises 16 residues. Unmatched junction bases numbered 13, after V lost 6 bases and J lost 4 bases. Germline assignment: CDR1 SGHRS and CDR2 YFSETQ. The CDR3 reads CASMRQGESLSTEAFF. In nucleotides, the CDR3 is TGCGCCAGCATGAGACAGGGGGAATCCCTTTCCACTGAAGCTTTCTTT.

This rearrangement joins TRBV28 to TRBJ1-5; D is uncertain. V shed 3 bases and J shed 1 base, with 7 bases lying between them. Germline loops: CDR1 MDHEN, CDR2 SYDVKM. The CDR3 has 14 residues. The CDR3 DNA reads TGTGCCAGCAGTTTTGTTTCGAGCAATCAGCCCCAGCATTTT. Translating it yields CASSFVSSNQPQHF.

To note about this clone: The same CDR3 can be traced to other DNA sequences in this sample. This chain connects TRBV7-2 to TRBJ2-1; 11 bases are shared with TRBD2. The trim removed 3 bases at V and 4 bases at J, leaving 2 bases unmatched. Germline CDR1 SGHTA, CDR2 FQGNSA. This CDR3 is 15 amino acids long. CDR3 in amino acids: CASSFSGGVYNEQFF. The CDR3 DNA is TGTGCCAGCAGCTTTAGCGGGGGGGTTTACAATGAGCAGTTCTTC. The full variable domain, completed using reference TRBV7-2 and TRBJ2-1, is GAGVSQSPSNKVTEKGKDVELRCDPISGHTALYWYRQSLGQGLEFLIYFQGNSAPDKSGLPSDRFSAERTGGSVSTLTIQRTQQEDSAVYLCASSFSGGVYNEQFFGPGTRLTVL.

The sample holds one count of this clone. The chain employs TRBV5-1 and TRBJ2-5, with 7 bases aligning to TRBD1. CDR1 is SGHRS and CDR2 is YFSETQ in the germline V gene. V lost 2 bases, J lost 1 base, and 2 bases stayed unmatched. The CDR3 runs to 14 residues. The CDR3 reads CASSFPGGQETQYF. In DNA form, the CDR3 reads TGCGCCAGCAGCTTCCCAGGGGGCCAAGAGACCCAGTACTTC.